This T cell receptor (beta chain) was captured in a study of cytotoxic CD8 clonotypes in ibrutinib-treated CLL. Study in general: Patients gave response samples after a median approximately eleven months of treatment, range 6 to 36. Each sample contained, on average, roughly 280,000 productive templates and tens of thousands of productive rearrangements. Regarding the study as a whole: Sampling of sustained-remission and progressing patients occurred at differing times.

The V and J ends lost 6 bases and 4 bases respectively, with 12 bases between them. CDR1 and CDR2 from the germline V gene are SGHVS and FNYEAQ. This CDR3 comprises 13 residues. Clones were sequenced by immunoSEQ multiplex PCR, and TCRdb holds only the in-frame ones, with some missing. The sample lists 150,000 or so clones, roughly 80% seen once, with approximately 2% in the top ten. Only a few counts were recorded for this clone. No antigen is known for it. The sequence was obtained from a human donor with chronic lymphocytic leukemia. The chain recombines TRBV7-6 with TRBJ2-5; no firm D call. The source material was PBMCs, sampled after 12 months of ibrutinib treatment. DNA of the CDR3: TGTGCCAGCAGGGTACTTAGTGGAGAGACCCAGTACTTC. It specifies CASRVLSGETQYF.